A selection of T cell receptor beta chains follows, all from one sample in a study of T-cell reconstitution after alpha-beta-depleted transplantation in children. MiXCR, applied by TCRdb to the PCR reads, yields one record per CDR3 protein. The sample lists approximately 650,000 distinct CDR3 sequences; around 14% were seen once. The sample in question was PBMCs, obtained before TCRalphabeta/CD19-depleted stem cell transplant. These receptors were collected from a girl aged 2 to 10 with congenital amegakaryocytic thrombocytopenia, due to receive a stem cell transplant. CDR3s include the opening cysteine and the closing phenylalanine or tryptophan. A D gene is named only where the DNA matches it firmly. Size tells how often a clone was seen (once, few, many) or the class of an expanded clone, and some rows leave it out.

J | D | size | V | DNA | CDR3
TRBJ1-1 | NA | NA | TRBV14 | TGTGCCAGCAGCCAATCCGGGGTCATCACTGAAGCTTTCTTT | CASSQSGVITEAFF
TRBJ1-2 | NA | NA | TRBV20-1 | TGCAGTGCGGACTCCTATGGCTACACCTTC | CSADSYGYTF
TRBJ2-5 | NA | many | TRBV12-3/TRBV12-4 | TGTGCCAGCAGTTTCTTTAAGGATCGGGGGAATTGGGAGACCCAGTACTTC | CASSFFKDRGNWETQYF
TRBJ1-5 | NA | many | TRBV10-3 | TGTGCCATCAGTGAGTCGCGGGTGGACAGCTTAGACAATCAGCCCCAGCATTTT | CAISESRVDSLDNQPQHF
TRBJ2-3 | NA | NA | TRBV7-3 | TGTGCCAGCAGCTTAAATGTGGCAGATACGCAGTATTTT | CASSLNVADTQYF
TRBJ2-7 | NA | few | TRBV20-1 | TGCAGTGCCGCAAACCTAGCAGCTACCCCCTACGAGCAGTACTTC | CSAANLAATPYEQYF
TRBJ2-7 | NA | NA | TRBV19 | TGTGCCAGTATGGGAGGTATCTCCTACGAGCAGTACTTC | CASMGGISYEQYF
TRBJ2-5 | TRBD1 | few | TRBV7-2 | TGTGCCAGCAGCTCGGACAGGGCGGCTTGGGAGACCCAGTACTTC | CASSSDRAAWETQYF
TRBJ1-5 | NA | many | TRBV7-9 | TGTGCCAGCACCGAATTGTTACAGCATTTT | CASTELLQHF
TRBJ1-1 | NA | many | TRBV5-1 | TGCGCCAGCAGCTTGGAGGGGGGCGTGAACACTGAAGCTTTCTTT | CASSLEGGVNTEAFF
TRBJ1-5 | NA | few | TRBV7-9 | TGTGCCAGCAGCTCTCAGGGTGTTCAACAGCCCCAGCATTTT | CASSSQGVQQPQHF
TRBJ2-7 | TRBD1 | few | TRBV5-1 | TGCGCCAGTAACCCCGGGACAGGGCAGCACGAGCAGTACTTC | CASNPGTGQHEQYF
TRBJ2-2 | NA | NA | TRBV5-1 | TGCGCCAGCAGCTCCCGGGGCGATACCGGGGAGCTGTTTTTT | CASSSRGDTGELFF
TRBJ2-7 | TRBD1 | many | TRBV29-1 | TGCAGCGTTGAGGTTCAGGGGGTCCACGAGCAGTACTTC | CSVEVQGVHEQYF
TRBJ1-1 | NA | many | TRBV29-1 | TGCAGCGTTCGCGGCCGTGGGAACACTGAAGCTTTCTTT | CSVRGRGNTEAFF
TRBJ1-6 | TRBD1 | few | TRBV20-1 | TGCAGTGCTAGGACAGGGACTAATTCACCCCTCCACTTT | CSARTGTNSPLHF
TRBJ2-7 | TRBD2 | many | TRBV20-1 | TGCAGTGCTACAGAAGGGACTAGGGACTCCTACGAGCAGTACTTC | CSATEGTRDSYEQYF
TRBJ2-7 | NA | many | TRBV5-6 | TGTGCCAGCACCGTGAGCGGAGTCTCCTACGAGCAGTACTTC | CASTVSGVSYEQYF
TRBJ2-5 | NA | many | TRBV20-1 | TGCAGTGCTAGTTCAGGACGCTCGAAAGAGACCCAGTACTTC | CSASSGRSKETQYF
TRBJ2-1 | NA | few | TRBV5-1 | TGCGCCAGCAGCTTTGAGACTTCACGGGAGTTCTTC | CASSFETSREFF
TRBJ2-5 | NA | NA | TRBV6-5 | TGTGCCAGCAGTTACCTCGCAGACCAAGAGACCCAGTACTTC | CASSYLADQETQYF
TRBJ2-1 | TRBD1 | NA | TRBV14 | TGTGCCAGCAGCCCCTTCCCGGGACAGGGATACAATGAGCAGTTCTTC | CASSPFPGQGYNEQFF
TRBJ2-2 | NA | many | TRBV20-1 | TGCAGTGCTCAACGGGACACCGGGGAGCTGTTTTTT | CSAQRDTGELFF
TRBJ2-1 | NA | many | TRBV5-1 | TGCGCCAGCAGCTTGGTAAGTAGCGGAGAGCAGTTCTTC | CASSLVSSGEQFF
TRBJ2-3 | TRBD1 | many | TRBV10-3 | TGTGCCATCAGTGAGCCTATGTCGGGGACAGGACAGTCGGATACGCAGTATTTT | CAISEPMSGTGQSDTQYF
TRBJ1-2 | NA | few | TRBV5-6 | TGTGCCAGCAGCTTACGACAGAGACCTAACTATGGCTACACCTTC | CASSLRQRPNYGYTF
TRBJ2-1 | TRBD1 | NA | TRBV6-1 | TGTGCCAGCAGTCGACAGGGACGGTTAGCGTGGGGGCAGTTCTTC | CASSRQGRLAWGQFF
TRBJ1-1 | NA | many | TRBV29-1 | TGCAGCGGGAAGGATAACAAGGACACTGAAGCTTTCTTT | CSGKDNKDTEAFF
TRBJ2-7 | NA | few | TRBV5-1 | TGCGCCAGCAGCTTGGGTCTCAGAGGGGCCTCCTACGAGCAGTACTTC | CASSLGLRGASYEQYF
TRBJ2-1 | TRBD2 | NA | TRBV5-1 | TGCGCCAGCAGCTTTGGGCCGGGACTAGCGGGAGAGATCCCCAATGAGCAGTTCTTC | CASSFGPGLAGEIPNEQFF
TRBJ2-5 | TRBD1 | many | TRBV5-1 | TGCGCCAGCAGCTTCCAGGGGGAGCAACAAGAGACCCAGTACTTC | CASSFQGEQQETQYF
TRBJ2-2 | NA | many | TRBV12-3/TRBV12-4 | TGTGCCAGCACAGGGAGACTAGACTACACCGGGGAGCTGTTTTTT | CASTGRLDYTGELFF
TRBJ2-2 | TRBD2 | many | TRBV7-2 | TGTGCCAGCAGCTTACTAGCGGGCTACACCGGGGAGCTGTTTTTT | CASSLLAGYTGELFF
TRBJ2-5 | NA | NA | TRBV2 | TGTGCCAGCAGTGGGCTAGCTCTAATAGGGGAAGACACCCAGTACTTC | CASSGLALIGEDTQYF
TRBJ1-3 | TRBD1 | many | TRBV29-1 | TGCAGCGTTGGGACAGGGCTGCCCTCTGGAAACACCATATATTTT | CSVGTGLPSGNTIYF
TRBJ2-2 | NA | NA | TRBV5-6 | TGTGCCAGGAGCCTCGGGCCCCCCGGGGAGCTGTTTTTT | CARSLGPPGELFF
TRBJ1-4 | TRBD1 | few | TRBV12-3/TRBV12-4 | TGTGCCAGCAGTCTTACGAATCCGGGACAGATAACTTTTAACCATGAAAAACTGTTTTTT | CASSLTNPGQITFNHEKLFF
TRBJ1-2 | NA | many | TRBV20-1 | TGCAGTGCTACAGGGAACTATGGCTACACCTTC | CSATGNYGYTF
TRBJ2-2 | TRBD2 | many | TRBV5-1 | TGCGCCAGCAGCTGGGACTACCTAAACACCGGGGAGCTGTTTTTT | CASSWDYLNTGELFF
TRBJ2-3 | NA | many | TRBV5-5 | TGTGCCAGCAGCTTTCGGGACGGAAGCACAGATACGCAGTATTTT | CASSFRDGSTDTQYF
TRBJ2-7 | NA | few | TRBV4-2 | TGTGCCAGCAGCCGGACTCCCGCCTACGAGCAGTACTTC | CASSRTPAYEQYF
TRBJ1-5 | NA | few | TRBV14 | TGTGCCAGACTAGAGGGGGAATGGGGCAATCAGCCCCAGCATTTT | CARLEGEWGNQPQHF
TRBJ1-5 | NA | NA | TRBV5-6 | TGTGCCAGCAGCTTGGGAAAGGGAATTAATCAGCCCCAGCATTTT | CASSLGKGINQPQHF
TRBJ2-7 | NA | NA | TRBV11-2 | TGTGCCAGCAGCTTAGATCTGGCAGGGAGCTACGAGCAGTACTTC | CASSLDLAGSYEQYF
TRBJ2-1 | TRBD2 | few | TRBV6-1 | TGTGCCAGCAGTGAGGAGCGGGACGCCAATGAGCAGTTCTTC | CASSEERDANEQFF
TRBJ1-2 | TRBD1 | NA | TRBV29-1 | TGCAGCGTCAACCCAATAACAGGGGGCGCGAGCTATGGCTACACCTTC | CSVNPITGGASYGYTF
TRBJ2-7 | NA | many | TRBV27 | TGTGCCAGCAGTTTATTCGGACAGTCCTACGAGCAGTACTTC | CASSLFGQSYEQYF
TRBJ2-1 | TRBD2 | NA | TRBV3-1 | TGTGCCAGCAGCCACAACTTACTAGCGGGGAGCTCCTACAATGAGCAGTTCTTC | CASSHNLLAGSSYNEQFF
TRBJ2-3 | NA | NA | TRBV20-1 | TGCAGTGCTAGACCGGGACCAACTCTAGATACGCAGTATTTT | CSARPGPTLDTQYF
TRBJ2-7 | TRBD2 | many | TRBV5-1 | TGCGCCAGCAGCACCACCGGGACTAGCGGAACCTACGAGCAGTACTTC | CASSTTGTSGTYEQYF
TRBJ2-5 | NA | many | TRBV28 | TGTGCCAGCAGTTTAGGCCCGACAGGCCCCACAGAGACCCAGTACTTC | CASSLGPTGPTETQYF
TRBJ2-7 | NA | NA | TRBV5-5 | TGTGCCAGCAGCTTGGCAAATGGCGAGCAGTACTTC | CASSLANGEQYF
TRBJ2-1 | TRBD2 | few | TRBV2 | TGTGCCAGCGGGGGGAGACGACTAGCGGGAGTTGGTGAGCAGTTCTTC | CASGGRRLAGVGEQFF
TRBJ2-1 | TRBD2 | NA | TRBV29-1 | TGCAGCTTAGCAGCGGGAGTCTCTGAAAATGAGCAGTTCTTC | CSLAAGVSENEQFF